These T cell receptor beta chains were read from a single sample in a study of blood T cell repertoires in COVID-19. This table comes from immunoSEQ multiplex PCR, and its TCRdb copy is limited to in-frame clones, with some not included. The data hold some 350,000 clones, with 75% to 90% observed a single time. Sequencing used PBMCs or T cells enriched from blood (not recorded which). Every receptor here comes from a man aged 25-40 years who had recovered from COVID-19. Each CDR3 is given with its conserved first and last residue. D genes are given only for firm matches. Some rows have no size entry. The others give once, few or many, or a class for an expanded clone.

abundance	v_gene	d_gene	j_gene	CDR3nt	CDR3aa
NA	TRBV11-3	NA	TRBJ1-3	TGTGCCAGCAGCTTATCTCGGGGGAACACTGGAAACACCATATATTTT	CASSLSRGNTGNTIYF
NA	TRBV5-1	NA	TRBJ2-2	TGCGCCAGCAGCTTGGTGGCGGGGGCGCACACCGGGGAGCTGTTTTTT	CASSLVAGAHTGELFF
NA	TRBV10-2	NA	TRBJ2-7	TGCGCCAGCAGTGGTCAAACAGGGTCCTACGAGCAGTACTTC	CASSGQTGSYEQYF
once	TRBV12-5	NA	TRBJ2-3	TGTGCTAGTGGTTTGGTCCGGGATACGCAGTATTTT	CASGLVRDTQYF
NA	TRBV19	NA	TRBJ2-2	TGTGCCAGTCACAGGGATCAAGTCACCGGGGAGCTGTTTTTT	CASHRDQVTGELFF
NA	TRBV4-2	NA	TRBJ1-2	TGTGCCAGCAGCCAAGATCTGGTTAGGGGCTATGGCTACACCTTC	CASSQDLVRGYGYTF
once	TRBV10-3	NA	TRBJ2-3	TGTGCCATCAGTGACAGGGGCACAGATACGCAGTATTTT	CAISDRGTDTQYF
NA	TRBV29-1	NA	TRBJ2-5	TGCAGCGTTAGTAAACAACGGGGGAGAGAGACCCAGTACTTC	CSVSKQRGRETQYF
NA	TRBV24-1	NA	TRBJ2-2	TGTGCCACCAGTGATTTGCGACAGAACACCGGGGAGCTGTTTTTT	CATSDLRQNTGELFF
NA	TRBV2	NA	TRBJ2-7	TGTGCCAGCAGTGAACAAAGGCCCTCCCAAACAGGCTTC	CASSEQRPSQTGF
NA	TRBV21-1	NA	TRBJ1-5	TGTGCCAGCACCCCTACAAAAACAGGGGGGAATCAGCCCCAGCATTTT	CASTPTKTGGNQPQHF
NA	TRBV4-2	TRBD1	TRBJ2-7	TGTGCCAGCAGCCACGGTACAGGGGCCAGATCCTACGAGCAGTACTTC	CASSHGTGARSYEQYF
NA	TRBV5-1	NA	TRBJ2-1	TGCGCCAGCAGCCTTCAGGGGGGCTCCTACAATGAGCAGTTCTTC	CASSLQGGSYNEQFF
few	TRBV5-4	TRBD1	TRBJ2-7	TGTGCCAGCAGCTCCGGGACAGGGCCCTACGAGCAGTACTTC	CASSSGTGPYEQYF
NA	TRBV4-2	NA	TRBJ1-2	TGTGCCAGCAGCCAAGAGGCTAGGAACTATGGCTACACCTTC	CASSQEARNYGYTF
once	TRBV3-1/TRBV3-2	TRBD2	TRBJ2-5	TGTGCCAGCAGCCAGGGCGGACTAGCCGGAGAGACCCAGTACTTC	CASSQGGLAGETQYF
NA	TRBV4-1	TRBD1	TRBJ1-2	TGCGCCAGCAGCCCCCGAATGACAGGGGCCTCCTATGGCTACACCTTC	CASSPRMTGASYGYTF
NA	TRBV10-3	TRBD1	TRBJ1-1	TGTGCCATCGGACAGGGGGCCACTGAAGCTTTCTTT	CAIGQGATEAFF
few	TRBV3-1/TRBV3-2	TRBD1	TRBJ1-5	TGTGCCAGCAGCCAAGATATTGGGACAGGGGTCCAGAATCAGCCCCAGCATTTT	CASSQDIGTGVQNQPQHF
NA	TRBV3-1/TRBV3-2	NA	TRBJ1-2	TGTGCCAGCAGCCGGGGGGCTAACTATGGCTACACCTTC	CASSRGANYGYTF